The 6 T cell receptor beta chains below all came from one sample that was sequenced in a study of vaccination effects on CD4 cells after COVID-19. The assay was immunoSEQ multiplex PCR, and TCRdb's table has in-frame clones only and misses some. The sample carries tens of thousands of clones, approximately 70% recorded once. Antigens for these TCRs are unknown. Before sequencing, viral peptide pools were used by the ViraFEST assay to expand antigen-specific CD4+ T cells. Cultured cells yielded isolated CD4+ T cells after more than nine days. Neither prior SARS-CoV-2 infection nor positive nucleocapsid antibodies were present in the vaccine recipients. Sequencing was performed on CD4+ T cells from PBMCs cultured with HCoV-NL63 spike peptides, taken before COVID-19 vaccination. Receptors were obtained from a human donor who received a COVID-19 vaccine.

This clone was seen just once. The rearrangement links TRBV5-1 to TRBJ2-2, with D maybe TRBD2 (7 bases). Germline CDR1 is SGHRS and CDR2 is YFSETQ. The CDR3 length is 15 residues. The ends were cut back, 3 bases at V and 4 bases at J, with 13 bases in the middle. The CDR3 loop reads CASSSLGGRTGELFF. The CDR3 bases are TGCGCCAGCAGCTCCCTCGGGGGGCGCACCGGGGAGCTGTTTTTT.

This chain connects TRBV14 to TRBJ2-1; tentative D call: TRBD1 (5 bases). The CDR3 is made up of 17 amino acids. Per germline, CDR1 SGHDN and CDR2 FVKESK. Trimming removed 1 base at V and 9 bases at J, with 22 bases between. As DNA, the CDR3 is TGTGCCAGCAGCCAAGTGTGGGCAGGGCGTAGGCGGAGTGAGCAGTTCTTC. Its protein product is CASSQVWAGRRRSEQFF.

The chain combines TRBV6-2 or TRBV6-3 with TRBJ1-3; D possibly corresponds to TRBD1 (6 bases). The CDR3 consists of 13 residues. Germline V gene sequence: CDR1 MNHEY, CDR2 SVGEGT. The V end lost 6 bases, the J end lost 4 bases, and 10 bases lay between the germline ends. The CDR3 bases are TGTGCCAGCAGCTCCGACAGGGGAAACACCATATATTTT. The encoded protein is CASSSDRGNTIYF.

The CDR3 loop reads CASSSSDRSFGYGYTF. The CDR3 DNA reads TGTGCCAGCAGCTCCTCGGACAGATCCTTTGGCTATGGCTACACCTTC. V is TRBV7-8 and J is TRBJ1-2, with a weak D call TRBD1 (6 bases). V lost 4 bases and J lost 4, with 19 bases in between. CDR1 is SGHVS and CDR2 is FQNEAQ in the germline V gene. CDR3 length: 16 residues.

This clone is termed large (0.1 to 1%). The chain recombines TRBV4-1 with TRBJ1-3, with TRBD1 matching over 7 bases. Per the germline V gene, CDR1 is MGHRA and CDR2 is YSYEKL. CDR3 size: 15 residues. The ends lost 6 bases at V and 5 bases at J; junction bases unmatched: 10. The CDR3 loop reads CASRPDRDPRNTIYF. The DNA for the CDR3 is TGCGCCAGCAGACCCGACAGGGACCCACGAAACACCATATATTTT.

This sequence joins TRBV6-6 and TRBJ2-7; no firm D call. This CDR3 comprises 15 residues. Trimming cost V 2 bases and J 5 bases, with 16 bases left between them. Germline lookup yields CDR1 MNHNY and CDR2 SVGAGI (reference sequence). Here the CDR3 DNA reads TGTGCCAGCAGTTACCGGCGAGGTCAAAGGCACGAGCAGTACTTC. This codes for CASSYRRGQRHEQYF.